This TCR beta chain emerged from a study of Tregs in tolerant kidney transplant recipients. CD4+CD25+CD127- Tregs, CD4+CD25- non-Tregs, CD4 and CD8 cells were sorted. With respect to this clone: The read comes to an end 3 residues before the CDR3 does, leaving the germline J gene to fill in the end.

The protocol was immunoSEQ multiplex PCR, while the TCRdb copy is restricted to in-frame clones and leaves out a portion. This sample carries about 48,000 clones, with around 0.8% going to the ten biggest clones. Germline V CDR1 and CDR2: DFQATT, SNEGSKA (reference sequence). The CDR3 runs 13 residues. Germline trimming cut 6 bases from V and 5 bases from J; bases unmatched to any gene: 7. The receptor comes from a human donor who received a combined kidney and bone marrow transplant. This sequence joins TRBV20-1 and TRBJ2-4, with 7 bases that match TRBD1. The specimen was CD4+ T cells from blood, collected before the transplant. CDR3 bases read: TGCAGTGCCCGACAGGGATTAGAAAACATT. This codes for CSARQGLENI. The complete CDR3 sequence is CSARQGLENIQYF.